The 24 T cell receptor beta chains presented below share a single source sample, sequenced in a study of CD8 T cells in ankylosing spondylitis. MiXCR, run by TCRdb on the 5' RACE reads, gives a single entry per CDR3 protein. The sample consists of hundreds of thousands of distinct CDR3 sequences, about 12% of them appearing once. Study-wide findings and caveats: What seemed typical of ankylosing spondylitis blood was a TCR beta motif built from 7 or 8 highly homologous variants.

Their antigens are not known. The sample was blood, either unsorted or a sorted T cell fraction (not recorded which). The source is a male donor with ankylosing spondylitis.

The CDR3 coding sequence is TGCAGTGCTAGAGATTTAGGACGGGAAAGCTCTGGGGCCAACGTCCTGACTTTC. Amino acids: CSARDLGRESSGANVLTF. The chain is built from TRBV20-1 and TRBJ2-6; D perhaps matches TRBD2 (5 bases). Trimming shortened V by 0 bases and J by 0 bases, and 15 bases separated the two germline ends. This CDR3 comprises 18 residues. In germline, CDR1 is DFQATT, CDR2 SNEGSKA (reference sequence).

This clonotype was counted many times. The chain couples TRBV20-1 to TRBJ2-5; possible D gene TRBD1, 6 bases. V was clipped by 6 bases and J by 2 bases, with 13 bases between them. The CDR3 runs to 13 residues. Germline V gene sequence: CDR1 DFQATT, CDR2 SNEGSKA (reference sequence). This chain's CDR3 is CSATRTVQETQYF. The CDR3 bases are TGCAGTGCAACGCGGACAGTACAAGAGACCCAGTACTTC.

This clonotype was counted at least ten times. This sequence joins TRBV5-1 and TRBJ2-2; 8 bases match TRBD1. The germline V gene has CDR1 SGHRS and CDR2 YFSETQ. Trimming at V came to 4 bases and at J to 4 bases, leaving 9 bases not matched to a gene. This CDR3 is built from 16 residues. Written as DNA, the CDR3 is TGCGCCAGCAGCGCCGGTGGGACAGGAATCACCGGGGAGCTGTTTTTT. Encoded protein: CASSAGGTGITGELFF.

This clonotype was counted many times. The CDR3 DNA follows: TGCGCCAGCAGCTTGGACACCTCTGGAAACACCATATATTTT. Protein sequence: CASSLDTSGNTIYF. V and J are TRBV5-1 and TRBJ1-3; no clear D gene. The length of the CDR3 is 14 residues. The germline V and J ends were trimmed by 0 bases and 0 bases, with 4 bases remaining between them. The germline V gene encodes CDR1 SGHRS and CDR2 YFSETQ.

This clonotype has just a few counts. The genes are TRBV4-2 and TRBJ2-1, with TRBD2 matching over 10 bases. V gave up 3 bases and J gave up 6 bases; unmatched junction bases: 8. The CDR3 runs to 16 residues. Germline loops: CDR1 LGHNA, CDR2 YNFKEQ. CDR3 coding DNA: TGTGCCAGCAGCCACCCACTAGCGGGAACGGGCAATGAGCAGTTCTTC. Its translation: CASSHPLAGTGNEQFF.

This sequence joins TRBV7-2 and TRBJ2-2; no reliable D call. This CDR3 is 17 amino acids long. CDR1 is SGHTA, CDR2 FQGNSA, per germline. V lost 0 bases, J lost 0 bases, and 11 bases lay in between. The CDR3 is CASSLAPTLSNTGELFF. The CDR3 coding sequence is TGTGCCAGCAGCTTAGCGCCGACACTTTCGAACACCGGGGAGCTGTTTTTT.

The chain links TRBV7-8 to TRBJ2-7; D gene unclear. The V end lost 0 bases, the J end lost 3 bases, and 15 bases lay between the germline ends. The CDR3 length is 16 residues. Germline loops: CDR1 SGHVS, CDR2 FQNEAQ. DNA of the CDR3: TGTGCCAGCAGCTTAGCGCAGGCAGACCTTGGCTACGAGCAGTACTTC. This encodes CASSLAQADLGYEQYF.

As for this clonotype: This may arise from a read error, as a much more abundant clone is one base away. The CDR3 nucleotides read TGTGCCAGCTCACCAGAGGGTACGGACCAGCCCCAGTATTTT. Its protein product is CASSPEGTDQPQYF. J is TRBJ1-5 and V is TRBV18; possibly TRBD2 for D (5 bases). The tail of the sequence fits TRBJ2-3 better, so the J call may be wrong. Germline values: CDR1 KGHSH, CDR2 LQKENI. The length of the CDR3 is 14 residues.

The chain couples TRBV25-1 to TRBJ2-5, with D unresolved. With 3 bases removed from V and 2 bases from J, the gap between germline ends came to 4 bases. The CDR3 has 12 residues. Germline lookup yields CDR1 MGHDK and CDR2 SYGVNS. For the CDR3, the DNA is TGTGCCAGCAGTGACCAGCAAGAGACCCAGTACTTC. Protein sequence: CASSDQQETQYF.

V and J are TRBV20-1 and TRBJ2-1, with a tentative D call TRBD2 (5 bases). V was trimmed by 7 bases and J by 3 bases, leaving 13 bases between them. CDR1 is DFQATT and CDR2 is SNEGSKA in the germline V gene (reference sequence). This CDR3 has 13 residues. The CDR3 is CSVSRGNYNEQFF. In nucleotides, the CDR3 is TGCAGTGTATCAAGAGGGAACTACAATGAGCAGTTCTTC.

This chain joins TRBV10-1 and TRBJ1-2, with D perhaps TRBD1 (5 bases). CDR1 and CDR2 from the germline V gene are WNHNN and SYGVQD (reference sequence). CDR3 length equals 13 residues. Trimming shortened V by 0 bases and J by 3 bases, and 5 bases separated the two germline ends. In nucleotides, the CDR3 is TGCGCCAGCAGTGAGTCGACAGACTATGGCTACACCTTC. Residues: CASSESTDYGYTF.

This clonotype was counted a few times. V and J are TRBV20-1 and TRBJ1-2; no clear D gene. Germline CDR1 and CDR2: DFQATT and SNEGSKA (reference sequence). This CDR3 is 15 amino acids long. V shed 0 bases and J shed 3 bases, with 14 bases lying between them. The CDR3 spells CSARDGKGLDYGYTF. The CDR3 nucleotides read TGCAGTGCTAGAGATGGAAAAGGCCTAGACTATGGCTACACCTTC.

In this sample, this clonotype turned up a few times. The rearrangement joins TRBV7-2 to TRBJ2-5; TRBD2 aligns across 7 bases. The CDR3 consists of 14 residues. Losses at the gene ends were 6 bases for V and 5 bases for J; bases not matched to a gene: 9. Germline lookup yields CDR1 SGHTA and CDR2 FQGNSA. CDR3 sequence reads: CASRQLGGVETQYF. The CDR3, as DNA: TGTGCCAGCAGACAACTGGGGGGGGTGGAGACCCAGTACTTC.

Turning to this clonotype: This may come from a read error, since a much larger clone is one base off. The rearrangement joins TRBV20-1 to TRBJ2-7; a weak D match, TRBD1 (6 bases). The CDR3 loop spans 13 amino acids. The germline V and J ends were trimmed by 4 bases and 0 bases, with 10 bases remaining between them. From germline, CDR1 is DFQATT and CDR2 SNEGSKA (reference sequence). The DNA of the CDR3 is TGCAGTGCTACTACAGGGATCTCCTACGAGCAGTACTTC. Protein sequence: CSATTGISYEQYF.

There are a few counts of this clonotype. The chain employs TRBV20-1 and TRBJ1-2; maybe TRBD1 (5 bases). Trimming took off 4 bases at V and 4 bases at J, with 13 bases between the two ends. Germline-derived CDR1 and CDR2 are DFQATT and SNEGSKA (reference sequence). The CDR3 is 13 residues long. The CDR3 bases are TGCAGTGCTACCCCCCTCGGGACCTATGGCTACACCTTC. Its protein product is CSATPLGTYGYTF.

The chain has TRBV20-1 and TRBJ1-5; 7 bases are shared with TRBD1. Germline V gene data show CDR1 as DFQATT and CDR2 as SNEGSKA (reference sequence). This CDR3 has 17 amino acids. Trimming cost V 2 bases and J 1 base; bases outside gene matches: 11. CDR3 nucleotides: TGCAGTGCTAGATTAAGACAGGGAATAAGGAGCAATCAGCCCCAGCATTTT. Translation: CSARLRQGIRSNQPQHF.

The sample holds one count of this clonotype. The CDR3 here is CASSHTPPGVSNQPQHF. CDR3 nucleotide sequence: TGCGCCAGCAGCCATACCCCCCCCGGGGTTAGCAATCAGCCCCAGCATTTT. V gene TRBV4-1 combines with J gene TRBJ1-5; D remains unclear. The germline V and J ends were trimmed by 3 bases and 0 bases, with 15 bases remaining between them. The CDR3 loop spans 17 amino acids. Per the germline V gene, CDR1 is MGHRA and CDR2 is YSYEKL.

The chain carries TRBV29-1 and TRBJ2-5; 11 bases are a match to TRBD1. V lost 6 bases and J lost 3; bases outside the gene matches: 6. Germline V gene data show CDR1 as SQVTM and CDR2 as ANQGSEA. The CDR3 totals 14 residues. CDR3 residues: CSVDRGREKETQYF. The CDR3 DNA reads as TGCAGCGTGGACAGGGGGCGAGAGAAAGAGACCCAGTACTTC.

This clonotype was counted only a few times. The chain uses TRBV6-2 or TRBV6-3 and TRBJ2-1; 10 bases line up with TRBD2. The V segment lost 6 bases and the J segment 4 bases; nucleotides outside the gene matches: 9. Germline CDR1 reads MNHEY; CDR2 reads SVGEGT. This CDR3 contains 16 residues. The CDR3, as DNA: TGTGCCAGCAGCCATAGGACTAGCGGACCATACAATGAGCAGTTCTTC. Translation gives CASSHRTSGPYNEQFF.

The CDR3: CASSPVVLRGHQPQHF. The CDR3 nucleotides read TGTGCCAGCAGCCCAGTAGTCCTTAGAGGGCATCAGCCCCAGCATTTT. This chain links TRBV4-2 with TRBJ1-5; D call uncertain. The CDR3 runs to 16 residues. Trimming left V 4 bases short and J 5 bases short, with 18 bases between. The V gene's germline CDR1 is LGHNA and CDR2 YNFKEQ.

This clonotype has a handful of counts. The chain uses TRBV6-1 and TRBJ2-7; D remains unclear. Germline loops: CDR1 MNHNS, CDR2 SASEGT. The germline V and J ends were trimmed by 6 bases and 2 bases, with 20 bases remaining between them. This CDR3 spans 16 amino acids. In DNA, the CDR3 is TGTGCCAGCAGCCCTACCAGGACGGTCCTAGCCTACGAGCAGTACTTC. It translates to CASSPTRTVLAYEQYF.

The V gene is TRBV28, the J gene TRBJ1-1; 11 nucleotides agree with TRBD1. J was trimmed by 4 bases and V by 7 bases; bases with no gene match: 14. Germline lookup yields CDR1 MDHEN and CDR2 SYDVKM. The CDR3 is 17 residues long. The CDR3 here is CASTKPRGGTGGTEAFF. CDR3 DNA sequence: TGTGCCAGCACCAAACCCCGGGGAGGGACAGGGGGCACTGAAGCTTTCTTT.

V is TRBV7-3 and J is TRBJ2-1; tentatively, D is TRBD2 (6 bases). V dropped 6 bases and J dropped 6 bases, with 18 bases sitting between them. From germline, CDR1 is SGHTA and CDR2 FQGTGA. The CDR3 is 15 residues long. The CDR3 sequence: CASSLLGTEGNEQFF. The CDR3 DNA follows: TGTGCCAGCAGTTTGCTTGGGACTGAGGGCAATGAGCAGTTCTTC.

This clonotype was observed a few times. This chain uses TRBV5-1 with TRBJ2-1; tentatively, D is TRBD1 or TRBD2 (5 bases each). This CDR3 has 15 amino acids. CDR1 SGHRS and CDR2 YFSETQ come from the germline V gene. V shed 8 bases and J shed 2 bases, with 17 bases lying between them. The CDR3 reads CASAPGSGPYNEQFF. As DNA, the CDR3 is TGCGCCAGTGCCCCGGGATCAGGGCCCTACAATGAGCAGTTCTTC.